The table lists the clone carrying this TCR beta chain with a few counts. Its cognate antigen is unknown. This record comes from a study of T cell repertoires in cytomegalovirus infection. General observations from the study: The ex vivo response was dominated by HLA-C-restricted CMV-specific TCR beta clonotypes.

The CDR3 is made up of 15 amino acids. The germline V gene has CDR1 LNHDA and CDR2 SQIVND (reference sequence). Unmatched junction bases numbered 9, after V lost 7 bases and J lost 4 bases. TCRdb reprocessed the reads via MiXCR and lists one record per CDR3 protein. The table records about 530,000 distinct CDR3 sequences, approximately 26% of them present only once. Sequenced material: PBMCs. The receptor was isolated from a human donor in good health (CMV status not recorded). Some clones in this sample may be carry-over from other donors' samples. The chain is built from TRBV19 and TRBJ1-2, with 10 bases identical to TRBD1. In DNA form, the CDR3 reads TGTGCCAGTACCACGACAGGGGGCTTCTTCTATGGCTACACCTTC. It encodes CASTTTGGFFYGYTF. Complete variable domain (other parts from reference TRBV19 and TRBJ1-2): DGGITQSPKYLFRKEGQNVTLSCEQNLNHDAMYWYRQDPGQGLRLIYYSQIVNDFQKGDIAEGYSVSREKKESFPLTVTSAQKNPTAFYLCASTTTGGFFYGYTFGSGTRLTVV.